Only a few counts were recorded for the clone carrying this T cell receptor beta chain. What it binds is unknown. Profiling of TCR beta VDJ combinations and CDR3 sequences used genomic DNA as template. TCRdb recomputed calls from the reads with MiXCR, one row per CDR3 protein. The table has fewer than 85,000 distinct CDR3 sequences, around 70% seen once; the top ten hold roughly 80%. The authors sequenced patients whose flow cytometry had shown CD8+CD57+ cell expansion. Blood samples were obtained from patients who had received no prior therapy. This sample stems from a study of CD8+CD57+ T cells in acquired aplastic anemia. The CDR3 is 14 amino acids. V was clipped by 1 base and J by 1 base; unmatched bases: 1. Germline values: CDR1 LNHNV, CDR2 YYDKDF (reference sequence). Study-level findings and limits: Almost 30 sequences, all CD8+ CDR3, were shared between patients and controls.

The clonotype originates from a human donor with aplastic anemia. The sample comprised sorted CD4+, CD8+, or CD8+CD57+ T cells (not recorded which) from PBMCs. The chain links TRBV15 to TRBJ2-7; 7 nucleotides align to TRBD2. DNA for the CDR3: TGTGCCACCAGCAGAGGGCGGGGGTCCTACGAGCAGTACTTC. Translation: CATSRGRGSYEQYF.